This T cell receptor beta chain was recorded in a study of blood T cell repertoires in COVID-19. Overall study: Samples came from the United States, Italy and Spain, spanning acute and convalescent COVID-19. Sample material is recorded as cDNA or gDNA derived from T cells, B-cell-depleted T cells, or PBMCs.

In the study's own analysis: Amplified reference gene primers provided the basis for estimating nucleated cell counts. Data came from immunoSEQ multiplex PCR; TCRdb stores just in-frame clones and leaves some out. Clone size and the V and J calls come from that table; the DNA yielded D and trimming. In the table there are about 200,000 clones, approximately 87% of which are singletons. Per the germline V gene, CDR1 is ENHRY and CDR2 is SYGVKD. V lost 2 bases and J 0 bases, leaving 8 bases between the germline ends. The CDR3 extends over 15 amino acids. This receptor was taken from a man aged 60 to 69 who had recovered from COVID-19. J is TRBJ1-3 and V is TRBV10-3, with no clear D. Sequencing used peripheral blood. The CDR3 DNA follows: TGTGCCATCAGTGAGGGCCCAATCTCTGGAAACACCATATATTTT. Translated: CAISEGPISGNTIYF.